The T cell receptor beta chain under discussion was sequenced for a study of CD8 T cells in ankylosing spondylitis. Using quantitative 5'-RACE with molecular barcodes, the authors made TCR beta libraries. TCRdb reprocessed the 5' RACE reads with MiXCR, giving one entry per CDR3 protein. The data hold fewer than 250,000 distinct CDR3 sequences, with 10% observed a single time. Regarding this clonotype: Its antigen is unidentified.

Study findings and constraints: The authors reported significant enrichment of disease-linked clones in matched ankylosing spondylitis synovial fluid. Disease-associated clonotypes exhibited CD8+ identity and were relatively infrequent in peripheral blood.

V lost 4 bases and J lost 1; bases outside the gene matches: 6. This CDR3 contains 17 residues. The clonotype was recovered from a male donor with ankylosing spondylitis or in good health (not recorded which). Input material: blood, either unsorted or a sorted T cell fraction (not recorded which). The chain links TRBV12-3 or TRBV12-4 to TRBJ2-1; 11 nucleotides line up with TRBD1. CDR3 in amino acids: CASSSLGQGESYNEQFF. The CDR3 DNA follows: TGTGCCAGCAGTTCCCTGGGACAGGGGGAATCCTACAATGAGCAGTTCTTC.